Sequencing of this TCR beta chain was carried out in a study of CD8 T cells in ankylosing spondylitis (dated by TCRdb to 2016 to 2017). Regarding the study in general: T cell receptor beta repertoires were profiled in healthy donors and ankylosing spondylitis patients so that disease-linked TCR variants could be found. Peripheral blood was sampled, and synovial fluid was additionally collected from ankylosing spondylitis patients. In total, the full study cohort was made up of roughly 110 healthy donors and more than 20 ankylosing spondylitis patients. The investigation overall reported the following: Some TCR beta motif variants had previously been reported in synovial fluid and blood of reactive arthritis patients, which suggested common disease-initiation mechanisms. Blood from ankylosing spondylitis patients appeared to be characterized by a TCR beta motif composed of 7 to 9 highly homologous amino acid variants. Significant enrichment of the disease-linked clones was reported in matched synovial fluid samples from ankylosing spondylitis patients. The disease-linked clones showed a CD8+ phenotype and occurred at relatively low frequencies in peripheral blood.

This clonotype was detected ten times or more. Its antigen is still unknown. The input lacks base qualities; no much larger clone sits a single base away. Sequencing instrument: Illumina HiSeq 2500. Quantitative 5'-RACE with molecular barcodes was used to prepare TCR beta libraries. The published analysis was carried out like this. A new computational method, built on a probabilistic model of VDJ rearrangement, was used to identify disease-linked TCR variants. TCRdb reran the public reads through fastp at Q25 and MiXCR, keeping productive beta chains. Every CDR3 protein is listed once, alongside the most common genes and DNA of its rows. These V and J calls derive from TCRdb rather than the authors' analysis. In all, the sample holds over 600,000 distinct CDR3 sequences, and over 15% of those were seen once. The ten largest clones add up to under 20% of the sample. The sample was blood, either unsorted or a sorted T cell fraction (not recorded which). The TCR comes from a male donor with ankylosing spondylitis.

The DNA is as follows: TGTGCCAGCAGTCGTTCGTCGAATAGCAATCAGCCCCAGCATTTT. This is translated as CASSRSSNSNQPQHF. The chain is assembled from TRBV2 and TRBJ1-5; the D gene assignment is ambiguous. Trimming takes 5 bases from V and 0 bases from J, and the germline ends sit 11 bases apart. From the cysteine up to the phenylalanine, the CDR3 has a length of 15 residues. The entry retains the CDR3 DNA only, 45 bases that are in frame from base 1. CDR1 is given as SNHLY and CDR2 as FYNNEI, both from the germline V gene.